This T cell receptor beta chain was documented in a study of T cell responses to AZD1222 COVID-19 vaccine. CDR1 is SGHTA and CDR2 is FQGNSA in the germline V gene. The CDR3 is 11 residues long. Between the trimmed V and J ends, which lost 3 bases and 2 bases, there was a span of 2 bases. The method was immunoSEQ multiplex PCR; TCRdb's version includes in-frame clones alone and lacks a portion of them. This sample has approximately 110,000 clones, with about 90% found just once. The sequenced sample was peripheral blood, obtained 28 days after the second AZD1222 dose. The chain carries TRBV7-2 and TRBJ2-7; no firm D call. The origin of this receptor is an adult who received the AZD1222 COVID-19 vaccine. CDR3: CASSFAYEQYF. DNA of the CDR3: TGTGCCAGCAGCTTTGCCTACGAGCAGTACTTC.